A single sample gave rise to the 12 T cell receptor beta chains below, sequenced in a study of memory B cells and T cells in multiple sclerosis. Profiled with immunoSEQ multiplex PCR; TCRdb holds only in-frame clones, not every one. The profile shows around 14,000 clones, 60% to 80% of them singletons. The sequenced material came from memory (CD45RO+) CD4+ T cells from blood. These receptors were obtained from a human donor with multiple sclerosis.

This CDR3 reads CASSSSSGGADEQFF. CDR3 sequence (DNA): TGTGCCAGCAGCTCCAGTAGCGGGGGGGCGGATGAGCAGTTCTTC. This rearrangement joins TRBV7-2 to TRBJ2-1, with TRBD2 identical over 11 bases. V lost 4 bases, J lost 8 bases, and 7 bases stayed unmatched. The CDR3 has 15 amino acids. Germline V CDR1 and CDR2: SGHTA, FQGNSA.

J is TRBJ1-5 and V is TRBV2; D not certain. The germline CDR1 and CDR2 sequences are SNHLY and FYNNEI. CDR3 length: 13 residues. Deletions cut 6 bases from V and 5 bases from J, with 11 bases between. CDR3 protein: CASRADTDQPQHF. The CDR3, as DNA: TGTGCCAGCAGAGCCGACACGGATCAGCCCCAGCATTTT.

V is TRBV30 and J is TRBJ1-4; D gene unclear. The CDR3 covers 16 residues. Deletions cut 0 bases from V and 2 bases from J, with 13 bases between. Germline lookup yields CDR1 GTSNPN and CDR2 SVGIG (reference sequence). This chain's CDR3 is CAWSVSGGKTNEKLFF. The DNA for the CDR3 is TGTGCCTGGAGTGTATCGGGAGGAAAGACTAATGAAAAACTGTTTTTT. The entire variable domain, with the rest obtained from reference TRBV30 and TRBJ1-4, is as follows: SQTIHQWPATLVQPVGSPLSLECTVEGTSNPNLYWYRQAAGRGLQLLFYSVGIGQISSEVPQNLSASRPQDRQFILSSKKLLLSDSGFYLCAWSVSGGKTNEKLFFGSGTQLSVL.

The chain joins TRBV30 to TRBJ2-1; 8 nucleotides align to TRBD2. Germline-derived CDR1 and CDR2 are GTSNPN and SVGIG (reference sequence). This CDR3 contains 15 residues. The V segment lost 0 bases and the J segment 5 bases; nucleotides outside the gene matches: 6. The chain's CDR3 is CAWSVGSGANNEQFF. The DNA of the CDR3 is TGTGCCTGGAGTGTAGGTAGCGGGGCCAACAATGAGCAGTTCTTC.

The rearrangement uses TRBV27 and TRBJ2-7, with 7 positions matching TRBD2. The V gene's germline CDR1 is MNHEY and CDR2 SMNVEV (reference sequence). V shed 6 bases, J shed 2 bases, and the junction held 7 bases outside the gene matches. The CDR3 covers 14 residues. CDR3 DNA: TGTGCCAGCAGGGCGGGGGTCACCACCTACGAGCAGTACTTC. Its translation is CASRAGVTTYEQYF.

CDR3: CASSLGGTEQPQHF. CDR3 sequence (DNA): TGTGCCAGCAGCCTAGGGGGGACAGAGCAGCCCCAGCATTTT. The rearrangement links TRBV11-2 to TRBJ1-5; the match to TRBD1 covers 7 bases. The germline V gene has CDR1 SGHAT and CDR2 FQNNGV. CDR3 length: 14 amino acids. V lost 5 bases, J lost 7 bases, and 8 bases stayed unmatched.

The chain employs TRBV5-4 and TRBJ2-5; 7 bases match TRBD1. The CDR3 contains 15 residues. The V gene's germline CDR1 is SGHNT and CDR2 YYREEE (reference sequence). Germline trimming cut 1 base from V and 3 bases from J; bases unmatched to any gene: 6. CDR3 amino acids: CASSLRYRGEETQYF. As DNA, the CDR3 is TGTGCCAGCAGCTTGAGGTACAGGGGCGAAGAGACCCAGTACTTC.

The chain uses TRBV6-6 and TRBJ2-5; 11 bases are shared with TRBD2. V lost 4 bases to trimming and J lost 4 bases; unmatched junction nucleotides: 5. This CDR3 is 15 amino acids long. Germline V lookup: CDR1 MNHNY, CDR2 SVGAGI (reference sequence). CDR3 sequence reads: CASSSIAGGGETQYF. In nucleotides, the CDR3 is TGTGCCAGCAGTTCCATAGCGGGGGGGGGAGAGACCCAGTACTTC.

This chain uses TRBV18 with TRBJ2-4, with TRBD1 matching over 7 bases. The germline CDR1 and CDR2 sequences are KGHSH and LQKENI. This CDR3 comprises 14 residues. J gave up 7 bases and V 3 bases, and 6 bases lay outside the gene matches. The DNA for the CDR3 is TGTGCCAGCTCACCTGCAGGGGGTAAGAACATTCAGTACTTC. It codes for CASSPAGGKNIQYF.

V gene TRBV15 combines with J gene TRBJ2-1, with D perhaps matching TRBD1 (5 bases). V was cut by 0 bases and J by 7 bases, with 10 bases left in between. Germline V CDR1 and CDR2: LNHNV, YYDKDF (reference sequence). This CDR3 is 14 amino acids long. CDR3 sequence reads: CATSRDRVENEQFF. The DNA for the CDR3 is TGTGCCACCAGCAGAGACAGGGTTGAGAATGAGCAGTTCTTC.

The rearrangement uses TRBV2 and TRBJ1-5, with no clear D. The CDR3 spans 14 residues. Germline-derived CDR1 and CDR2 are SNHLY and FYNNEI. V lost 0 bases and J 8 bases, leaving 11 bases between the germline ends. DNA for the CDR3: TGTGCCAGCAGTGAAGCGCGTTACGGGGAGCCCCAGCATTTT. Translation gives CASSEARYGEPQHF.

The rearrangement links TRBV30 to TRBJ1-3; D is unresolved. Germline V gives CDR1 GTSNPN, CDR2 SVGIG (reference sequence). Trimming removed 2 bases at V and 3 bases at J, with 14 bases between. The CDR3 is 15 amino acids. CDR3 in DNA: TGTGCCTGGAGTACGGGTCCTCTCTATGGAAACACCATATATTTT. It encodes CAWSTGPLYGNTIYF. Full variable domain (outside the CDR3, taken from reference TRBV30 and TRBJ1-3): SQTIHQWPATLVQPVGSPLSLECTVEGTSNPNLYWYRQAAGRGLQLLFYSVGIGQISSEVPQNLSASRPQDRQFILSSKKLLLSDSGFYLCAWSTGPLYGNTIYFGEGSWLTVV.